The text below deals with one T cell receptor beta chain. Its antigen is still unknown. Qualities for individual bases were not recorded, and no much larger clone is one base off. The sample originates from a study of T cells after yellow fever vaccination (dated by TCRdb to between 2018 and 2021). As for the study more broadly: Libraries from fractions with low cell numbers were prepared with the SMART-Seq v4 Ultra Low Input RNA kit. To follow T-cell clones before and after primary and booster YFV17D yellow fever vaccination, bulk TCR alpha and beta repertoires were sequenced over time. Two healthy male donors, one aged 18 to 30 and one aged 30 to 39 years, were included in the cohort. Blood was collected at multiple timepoints before and after primary and secondary immunization, and bulk PBMC replicates and cell subsets were isolated.

V is pruned by 2 bases and J by 4 bases, leaving 4 bases of the junction without a gene match. CDR1 is given as SGHKS and CDR2 as YYEKEE, both from the germline V gene (reference sequence). The CDR3, from cysteine to phenylalanine, totals 14 residues. CDR3 DNA only is kept here, 42 bases in frame from base 1. Data came from an Illumina NovaSeq 6000. TCR cDNA was made using 5'RACE template switching, a step that added a universal primer site and unique molecular identifiers. Priming of cDNA synthesis was performed from both the TCR alpha and TCR beta constant segments. Library amplification involved two PCR steps, and the second step added sample barcodes and sequencing adapters. Sequencing of the libraries was done on either Illumina HiSeq 2500 (2x100 bp) or NovaSeq (2x150 bp). In the source study's methods: MIGEC was used to demultiplex reads and collapse the reads into UMI consensus sequences, and MiXCR was used for V(D)J alignment. Vaccine-responding clonotypes were defined with edgeR using replicate PBMC samples, requiring FDR below 0.01 and a log2 fold change above 5 up to day 15. Each bulk clonotype was labeled CD4 or CD8 based on which sequenced repertoire, CD4 or CD8, contained the clonotype at higher abundance. Clones were called with MiXCR by TCRdb after fastp trimmed the public reads at Q25, and only in-frame beta chains were retained. Rows are combined by CDR3 protein, so each entry shows the most common genes and DNA. For this entry, the V and J calls and clone size follow TCRdb and not the study's own pipeline. The sample table holds some 240,000 distinct CDR3 sequences, of which about 5.2% were seen once. The ten largest account for roughly 3.4% of the sample.

Reading the label with the study, this specimen's treatment or condition is: live attenuated yellow fever vaccine strain. PBMCs were isolated from peripheral blood using a standard Ficoll-Paque protocol. Dynabeads CD4 and CD8 positive selection kits were used to isolate the CD4 and CD8 T-cell fractions. TriZol was used to extract RNA from bulk PBMCs, CD4 and CD8 fractions, and dextramer-positive and dextramer-negative fractions. General conclusions and limits of the study: Because only a couple of donors were included in the study, the extent to which the findings can be generalized is limited. After the booster, most of the clones that had expanded following primary vaccination were detected again (just under 97% of CD4 and around 90% of CD8), which suggests that memory was broadly maintained. A small fraction of clonotypes appeared in both the CD4 and CD8 compartments, likely as a result of convergent recombination. Computational filtering was needed because FACS-sorted repertoires could contain abundant contaminating clonotypes from the bulk population. Compared with the primary T-cell response, the secondary T-cell response was weaker but faster, peaking on day 5 rather than day 15.

This sequence uses TRBV5-5 and TRBJ2-5; TRBD2 lines up with 8 middle nucleotides. This receptor was taken from a man aged 18 to 30 who received the YFV17D yellow fever vaccine. The sample here was CD4+ T cells sorted from PBMCs, taken on the day of the yellow fever booster vaccination. The sequenced DNA is TGTGCCAGCAGCTTACGGGCGGGGGGAGAGACCCAGTACTTC. Its translation reads: CASSLRAGGETQYF.